A selection of T cell receptor beta chains follows, all from one sample in a study of blood T cell repertoires in COVID-19. Assay used: immunoSEQ multiplex PCR; TCRdb lists only in-frame clones, some missing. The sample yields about 130,000 clones, nearly 90% seen once. Sequencing input: peripheral blood. These receptors came from a woman of 80 years or more with acute or convalescent COVID-19. Both conserved end residues are part of each CDR3. Each record gives: J gene, clone size, V gene, D gene, CDR3 protein, CDR3 DNA. D genes are given only for firm matches. Not every row has a clone size; where given, it reads once, few, many or a size class.

TRBJ1-2 NA TRBV10-3 TRBD1 CAITGQGDYGYTF TGTGCCATCACCGGACAGGGGGACTATGGCTACACCTTC
TRBJ1-6 NA TRBV6-2/TRBV6-3 NA CASSYNTPNSPLHF TGTGCCAGCAGTTACAACACCCCGAATTCACCCCTCCACTTT
TRBJ2-7 NA TRBV19 TRBD2 CASSRGAGVGEQYF TGTGCCAGTAGTAGGGGAGCGGGAGTTGGCGAGCAGTACTTC
TRBJ1-4 NA TRBV27 NA CASRPTGHSNEKLFF TGTGCCAGCAGGCCCACGGGACACAGTAATGAAAAACTGTTTTTT
TRBJ2-3 NA TRBV10-3 NA CAISESVALTDTQYF TGTGCCATCAGTGAGTCGGTGGCCCTCACAGATACGCAGTATTTT
TRBJ1-1 NA TRBV18 TRBD1 CASLPDRGGSEAFF TGTGCCAGCTTACCCGACAGGGGAGGCTCTGAAGCTTTCTTT
TRBJ2-5 once TRBV5-1 NA CASRKSTQETQYF TGCGCCAGCAGAAAGAGCACCCAAGAGACCCAGTACTTC
TRBJ2-7 NA TRBV7-9 TRBD1 CASSSTGYEQYF TGTGCCAGCAGCTCGACAGGGTACGAGCAGTACTTC
TRBJ1-1 NA TRBV5-4 NA CASSLVLGRGSPEAFF TGTGCCAGCAGCTTGGTACTGGGTAGGGGGTCCCCTGAAGCTTTCTTT
TRBJ2-5 NA TRBV5-1 TRBD2 CASSISGGNQETQYF TGCGCCAGCAGCATTAGCGGGGGGAACCAAGAGACCCAGTACTTC
TRBJ1-1 NA TRBV15 NA CATSRGPGRGTEAFF TGTGCCACCAGCAGGGGCCCTGGACGGGGCACTGAAGCTTTCTTT
TRBJ2-5 NA TRBV29-1 NA CSVDTGKYQETQYF TGCAGCGTTGACACAGGAAAGTACCAAGAGACCCAGTACTTC
TRBJ2-1 NA TRBV4-1 TRBD2 CASSQVAGVEGNEQFF TGCGCCAGCAGCCAAGTCGCGGGAGTTGAAGGCAATGAGCAGTTCTTC
TRBJ2-1 NA TRBV27 NA CASSFQDSYNEQFF TGTGCCAGCAGTTTCCAAGACAGCTACAATGAGCAGTTCTTC
TRBJ1-2 once TRBV5-4 TRBD1 CASVGGGQVRGYTF TGTGCCAGCGTGGGGGGAGGACAGGTCCGAGGCTACACCTTC
TRBJ2-5 NA TRBV19 NA CASSQSLIPQETQYF TGTGCCAGTAGCCAGTCTCTGATCCCCCAAGAGACCCAGTACTTC
TRBJ1-4 NA TRBV5-1 NA CASSLGQGSNEKLFF TGCGCCAGCAGCTTAGGTCAGGGATCAAATGAAAAACTGTTTTTT
TRBJ2-2 NA TRBV9 TRBD2 CASSPGGRVTGELFF TGTGCCAGCAGCCCGGGGGGGCGTGTCACCGGGGAGCTGTTTTTT
TRBJ2-5 NA TRBV7-3 TRBD2 CASSLGTSRAGTQYF TGTGCCAGCAGCCTCGGGACTAGCAGAGCTGGGACCCAGTACTTC
TRBJ2-3 NA TRBV9 NA CASSVGGGGASGTQYF TGTGCCAGCAGCGTAGGCGGAGGGGGCGCATCAGGTACGCAGTATTTT
TRBJ1-5 NA TRBV7-8 TRBD1 CASSRQGSQPQHF TGTGCCAGCAGCCGACAGGGATCTCAGCCCCAGCATTTT
TRBJ2-6 once TRBV5-1 TRBD1 CASSSGQSGANVLTF TGCGCCAGCAGCTCGGGACAGTCAGGGGCCAACGTCCTGACTTTC
TRBJ2-7 NA TRBV7-2 TRBD1 CASSAGQGVFYEQYF TGTGCCAGCAGCGCAGGGCAGGGGGTGTTCTACGAGCAGTACTTC
TRBJ1-2 once TRBV3-1/TRBV3-2 NA CASSQEGHSYGYTF TGTGCCAGCAGCCAAGAAGGACACTCCTATGGCTACACCTTC
TRBJ2-5 NA TRBV20-1 TRBD2 CSASGGLAGVETQYF TGCAGTGCTAGTGGCGGACTAGCGGGAGTAGAGACCCAGTACTTC
TRBJ2-3 NA TRBV11-1 TRBD2 CASSLGLAGSDTQYF TGTGCCAGCAGCTTAGGGCTAGCGGGGTCAGATACGCAGTATTTT
TRBJ2-5 NA TRBV7-8 TRBD2 CASSLTSGSKTQYF TGTGCCAGCAGCCTGACTAGCGGGTCGAAGACCCAGTACTTC
TRBJ2-3 NA TRBV4-2 NA CASSRELGADTQYF TGTGCCAGCAGCCGGGAACTAGGCGCAGATACGCAGTATTTT
TRBJ2-3 NA TRBV5-1 NA CASSLDRRPDTQYF TGCGCCAGCAGCTTGGACAGGCGACCAGATACGCAGTATTTT
TRBJ2-1 few TRBV13 TRBD2 CASSSTNPWLAGAPLSYNEQFF TGTGCCAGCAGCTCAACAAATCCCTGGCTAGCGGGGGCCCCCCTCTCCTACAATGAGCAGTTCTTC
TRBJ1-1 once TRBV7-8 NA CASTPWGGNTEAFF TGTGCCAGCACCCCGTGGGGGGGGAACACTGAAGCTTTCTTT
TRBJ2-7 NA TRBV5-1 NA CASSLHRDYEQYF TGCGCCAGCAGCTTGCACAGGGACTACGAGCAGTACTTC
TRBJ1-5 once TRBV7-3 TRBD1 CASSRGTGGLYSNQPQHF TGTGCCAGCAGCCGAGGGACAGGGGGTTTGTATAGCAATCAGCCCCAGCATTTT
TRBJ2-7 NA TRBV7-9 NA CASSFDDTYEQYF TGTGCCAGCAGCTTTGACGACACCTACGAGCAGTACTTC
TRBJ1-6 few TRBV19 NA CASSVDRFSPLHF TGTGCCAGTAGTGTCGACAGGTTTTCACCCCTCCACTTT
TRBJ2-5 once TRBV7-9 NA CASSLTAQETQYF TGTGCCAGCAGCTTGACAGCCCAAGAGACCCAGTACTTC
TRBJ2-7 NA TRBV20-1 TRBD2 CSASLSGNYYEQYF TGCAGTGCTAGTCTTAGCGGGAACTACTACGAGCAGTACTTC
TRBJ2-3 NA TRBV5-1 TRBD2 CASTREGTDTQYF TGCGCCAGCACCCGGGAGGGCACAGATACGCAGTATTTT
TRBJ1-3 NA TRBV18 NA CASSPNGGSSGNTIYF TGTGCCAGCTCCCCCAACGGCGGCAGCTCTGGAAACACCATATATTTT
TRBJ2-1 NA TRBV9 NA CASTQLVTEPPYNEQFF TGTGCCAGCACCCAACTAGTGACCGAGCCCCCCTACAATGAGCAGTTCTTC
TRBJ1-6 NA TRBV6-2/TRBV6-3 TRBD1 CASSYEAGGVSPLHF TGTGCCAGCAGTTACGAAGCAGGGGGCGTTTCACCCCTCCACTTT
TRBJ1-6 NA TRBV6-2/TRBV6-3 TRBD1 CASSSDRVYNSPLHF TGTGCCAGCAGTTCCGACAGGGTCTATAATTCACCCCTCCACTTT
TRBJ2-3 NA TRBV5-6 NA CASSLWPSTDTQYF TGTGCCAGCAGCTTGTGGCCCAGCACAGATACGCAGTATTTT
TRBJ1-1 NA TRBV15 TRBD1 CATSQDRERAFF TGTGCCACCAGCCAGGACAGGGAGAGGGCTTTCTTT
TRBJ2-7 NA TRBV7-2 NA CASSLYREQYF TGTGCCAGCAGCTTATACAGGGAGCAGTACTTC
TRBJ2-3 few TRBV20-1 TRBD2 CSASLTSGGAGTQYF TGCAGTGCTAGTCTTACTAGCGGGGGGGCAGGTACGCAGTATTTT
TRBJ1-6 NA TRBV14 NA CASSQGDSRSSYNSPLHF TGTGCCAGCAGCCAGGGGGACTCGAGGAGCTCCTATAATTCACCCCTCCACTTT
TRBJ1-2 once TRBV21-1 NA CASSPGQGAPVRGYTF TGTGCCAGCAGTCCGGGACAGGGGGCCCCCGTTCGCGGCTACACCTTC
TRBJ1-1 NA TRBV6-2/TRBV6-3 NA CASSHRAGVNTEAFF TGTGCCAGCAGTCACAGGGCAGGCGTGAACACTGAAGCTTTCTTT